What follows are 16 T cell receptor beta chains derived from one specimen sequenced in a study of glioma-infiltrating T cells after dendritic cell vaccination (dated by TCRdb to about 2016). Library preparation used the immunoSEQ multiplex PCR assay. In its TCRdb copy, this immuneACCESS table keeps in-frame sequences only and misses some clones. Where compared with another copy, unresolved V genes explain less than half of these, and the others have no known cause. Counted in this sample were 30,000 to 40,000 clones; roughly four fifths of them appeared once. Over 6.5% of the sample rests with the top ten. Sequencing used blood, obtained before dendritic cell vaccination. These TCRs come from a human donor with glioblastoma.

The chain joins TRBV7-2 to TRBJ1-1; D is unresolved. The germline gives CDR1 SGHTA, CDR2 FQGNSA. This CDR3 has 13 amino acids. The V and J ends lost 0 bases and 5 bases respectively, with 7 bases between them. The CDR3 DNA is TGTGCCAGCAGCTTAGCGCCCCGGACTGAAGCTTTCTTT. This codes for CASSLAPRTEAFF.

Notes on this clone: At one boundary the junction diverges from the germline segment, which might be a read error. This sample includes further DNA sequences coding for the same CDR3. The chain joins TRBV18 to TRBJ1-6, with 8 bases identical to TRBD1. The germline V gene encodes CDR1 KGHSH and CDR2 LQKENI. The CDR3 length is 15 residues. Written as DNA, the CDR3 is TGTGCCAGCTCACCCCAGGGGGCAGATAATTCCCCCCTCCACTTT. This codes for CASSPQGADNSPLHF.

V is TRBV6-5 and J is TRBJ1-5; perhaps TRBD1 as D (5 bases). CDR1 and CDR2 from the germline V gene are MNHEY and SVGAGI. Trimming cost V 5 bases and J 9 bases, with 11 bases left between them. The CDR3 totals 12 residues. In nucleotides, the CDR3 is TGTGCCAGCAGTAGGGGCCAAGGGCCCCAGCATTTT. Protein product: CASSRGQGPQHF.

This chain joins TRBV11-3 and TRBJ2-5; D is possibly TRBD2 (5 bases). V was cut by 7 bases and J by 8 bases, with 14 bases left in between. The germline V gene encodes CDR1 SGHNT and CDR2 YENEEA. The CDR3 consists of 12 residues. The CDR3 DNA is TGTGCCAGCATGGGCTTGGAGGAAACCCAGTACTTC. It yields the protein CASMGLEETQYF.

DNA for the CDR3: TGTGCCAGCAGTTACTCGACTAGTATGCCCGGGGAGCTGTTTTTT. This codes for CASSYSTSMPGELFF. The chain employs TRBV6-5 and TRBJ2-2, with D perhaps matching TRBD2 (6 bases). V lost 0 bases, J lost 6 bases, and 11 bases lay in between. There are 15 residues in the CDR3. Germline CDR1 reads MNHEY; CDR2 reads SVGAGI.

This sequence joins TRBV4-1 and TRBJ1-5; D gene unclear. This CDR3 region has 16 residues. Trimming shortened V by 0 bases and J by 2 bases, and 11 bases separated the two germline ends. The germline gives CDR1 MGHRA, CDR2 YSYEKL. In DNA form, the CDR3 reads TGCGCCAGCAGCCAAGAGTATCCTATTGGCAATCAGCCCCAGCATTTT. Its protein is CASSQEYPIGNQPQHF.

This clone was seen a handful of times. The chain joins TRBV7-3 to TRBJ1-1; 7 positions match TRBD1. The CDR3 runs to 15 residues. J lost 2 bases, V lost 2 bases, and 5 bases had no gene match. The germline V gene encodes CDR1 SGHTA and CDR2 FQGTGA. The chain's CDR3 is CASSLLGQQNTEAFF. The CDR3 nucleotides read TGTGCCAGCAGCTTATTGGGACAGCAAAACACTGAAGCTTTCTTT.

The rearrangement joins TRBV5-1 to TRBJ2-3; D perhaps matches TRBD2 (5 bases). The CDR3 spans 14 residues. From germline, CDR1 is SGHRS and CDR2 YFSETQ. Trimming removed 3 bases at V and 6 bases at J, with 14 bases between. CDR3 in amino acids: CASSSREGMDTQYF. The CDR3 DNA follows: TGCGCCAGCAGCTCCCGAGAGGGAATGGATACGCAGTATTTT.

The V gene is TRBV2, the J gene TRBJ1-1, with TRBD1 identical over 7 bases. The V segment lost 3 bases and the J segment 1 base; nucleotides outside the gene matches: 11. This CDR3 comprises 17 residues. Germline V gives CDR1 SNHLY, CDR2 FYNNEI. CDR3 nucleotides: TGTGCCAGCAGTGACTTGACAGGGCCTAGGGAGAACACTGAAGCTTTCTTT. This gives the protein CASSDLTGPRENTEAFF.

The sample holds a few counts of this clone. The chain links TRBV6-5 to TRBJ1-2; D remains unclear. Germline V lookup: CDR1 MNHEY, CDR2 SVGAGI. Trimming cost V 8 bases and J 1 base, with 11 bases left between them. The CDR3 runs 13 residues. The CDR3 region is CASFAAINYGYTF. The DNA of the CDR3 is TGTGCCAGCTTTGCAGCGATTAACTATGGCTACACCTTC.

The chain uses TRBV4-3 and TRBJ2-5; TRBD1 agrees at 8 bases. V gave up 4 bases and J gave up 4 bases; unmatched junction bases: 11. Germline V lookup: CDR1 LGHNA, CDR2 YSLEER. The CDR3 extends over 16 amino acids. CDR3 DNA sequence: TGCGCCAGCAGCCCGTCAGGACAGGGCTTTTCAGAGACCCAGTACTTC. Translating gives CASSPSGQGFSETQYF.

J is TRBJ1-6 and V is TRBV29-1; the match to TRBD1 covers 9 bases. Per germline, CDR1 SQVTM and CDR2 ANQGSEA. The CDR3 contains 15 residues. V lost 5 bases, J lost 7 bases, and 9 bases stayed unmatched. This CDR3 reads CSVSTGTGLNSPLHF. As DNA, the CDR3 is TGCAGCGTTAGCACCGGGACAGGGTTGAATTCACCCCTCCACTTT.

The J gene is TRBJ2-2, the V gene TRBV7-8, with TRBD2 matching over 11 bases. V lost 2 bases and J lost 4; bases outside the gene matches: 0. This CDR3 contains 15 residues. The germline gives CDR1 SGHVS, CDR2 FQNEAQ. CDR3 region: CASSLTSGGTGELFF. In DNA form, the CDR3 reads TGTGCCAGCAGCTTAACTAGCGGGGGCACCGGGGAGCTGTTTTTT.

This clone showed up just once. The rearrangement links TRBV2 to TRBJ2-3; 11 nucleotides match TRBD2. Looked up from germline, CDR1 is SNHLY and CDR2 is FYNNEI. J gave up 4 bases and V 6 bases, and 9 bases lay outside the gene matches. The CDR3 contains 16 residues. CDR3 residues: CASRIGELAGADTQYF. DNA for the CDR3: TGTGCCAGCAGAATCGGCGAACTAGCGGGGGCAGATACGCAGTATTTT. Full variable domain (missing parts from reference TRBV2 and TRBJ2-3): EPEVTQTPSHQVTQMGQEVILRCVPISNHLYFYWYRQILGQKVEFLVSFYNNEISEKSEIFDDQFSVERPDGSNFTLKIRSTKLEDSAMYFCASRIGELAGADTQYFGPGTRLTVL.

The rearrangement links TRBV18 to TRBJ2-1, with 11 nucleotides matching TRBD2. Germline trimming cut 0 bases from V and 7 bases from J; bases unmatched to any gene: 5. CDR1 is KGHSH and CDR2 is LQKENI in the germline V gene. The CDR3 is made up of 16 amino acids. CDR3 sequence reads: CASSPPVLAGGNEQFF. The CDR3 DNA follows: TGTGCCAGCTCACCACCGGTTCTAGCGGGGGGAAATGAGCAGTTCTTC.

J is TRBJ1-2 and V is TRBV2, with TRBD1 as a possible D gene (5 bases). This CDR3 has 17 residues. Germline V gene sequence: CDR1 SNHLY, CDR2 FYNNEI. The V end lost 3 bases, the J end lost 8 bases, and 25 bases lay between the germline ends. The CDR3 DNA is TGTGCCAGCAGTGAGGGGGGAGGCACTGGAGTTGGTCTCGGCTACACCTTC. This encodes CASSEGGGTGVGLGYTF.